This T cell receptor (beta chain) was obtained from a study of regulatory T cells in long-lasting Graves disease. Indicated time point: newly diagnosed GD, antithyroid drugs for less than 3 months. Following extraction of RNA from PBMCs, that RNA was used to make the TCR library. Building the TCR beta libraries relied on iRepertoire HTBI primers, and CDR3 regions underwent Arm-PCR. TCRdb passed the multiplex PCR reads through MiXCR, listing each CDR3 protein once. The sample holds roughly 320,000 distinct CDR3 sequences; approximately 15% are singletons and the top ten take roughly 27%. Trimming cost V 3 bases and J 6 bases, with 9 bases left between them. This CDR3 comprises 13 residues. The germline gives CDR1 MDHEN, CDR2 SYDVKM. These data also formed part of another study, on T cells in Graves' hyperthyroidism and ophthalmopathy.

The input for sequencing was peripheral blood mononuclear cells (PBMCs), taken at new diagnosis, from a patient treated with antithyroid drugs. V and J are TRBV28 and TRBJ2-1; D may be TRBD2 (5 bases). The TCR sequence derives from a man aged 35 to 55 with Graves disease. DNA of the CDR3: TGTGCCAGCAGTTTTCCTAGCACCAATGAGCAGTTCTTC. Translated, it gives CASSFPSTNEQFF. Based on the CDR3 plus reference TRBV28 and TRBJ2-1, the full variable domain is DVKVTQSSRYLVKRTGEKVFLECVQDMDHENMFWYRQDPGLGLRLIYFSYDVKMKEKGDIPEGYSVSREKKERFSLILESASTNQTSMYLCASSFPSTNEQFFGPGTRLTVL.